A selection of T cell receptor beta chains follows, all from one sample in a study of spatial heterogeneity in lung cancer. TCRdb reprocessed the 5' RACE reads with MiXCR, giving one entry per CDR3 protein. The table includes about 2,600 distinct CDR3 sequences, about 1.5% detected once. Source: lung tumor tissue, taken at surgery. All receptors derive from a male donor with early-stage non-small cell lung cancer. Each CDR3 is given with its conserved first and last residue. The order of the fields is clone size, D gene, J gene, V gene, CDR3 DNA, CDR3 protein. The D gene is left open where the match is weak. Clone size is given as once, few or many counts, or a class when the clone is expanded.

abundance: medium-sized; d_gene: .; j_gene: TRBJ2-5; v_gene: TRBV6-5; CDR3nt: TGTGCCAGCAGTGGATCGGACGGATTACAAGAGACCCAGTACTTC; CDR3aa: CASSGSDGLQETQYF
abundance: medium-sized; d_gene: TRBD1; j_gene: TRBJ2-1; v_gene: TRBV6-5; CDR3nt: TGTGCCAGCAGTCGACAGGGCAATGAGCAGTTCTTC; CDR3aa: CASSRQGNEQFF
abundance: medium-sized; d_gene: .; j_gene: TRBJ2-5; v_gene: TRBV6-2/TRBV6-3; CDR3nt: TGTGCCAGCAGTTACTCGGTTGAGACCCAGTACTTC; CDR3aa: CASSYSVETQYF
abundance: medium-sized; d_gene: .; j_gene: TRBJ2-2; v_gene: TRBV14; CDR3nt: TGTGCCAGCAGCCAAAGAAACACCGGGGAGCTGTTTTTT; CDR3aa: CASSQRNTGELFF
abundance: medium-sized; d_gene: TRBD1; j_gene: TRBJ2-2; v_gene: TRBV27; CDR3nt: TGTGCCAGCAGAGCTACAGGACAGGGGGTCACCGGGGAGCTGTTTTTT; CDR3aa: CASRATGQGVTGELFF
abundance: many; d_gene: .; j_gene: TRBJ1-2; v_gene: TRBV12-3/TRBV12-4; CDR3nt: TGTGCCAGCAGTTTCCGGGTGGGGCCGAACTATGGCTACACCTTC; CDR3aa: CASSFRVGPNYGYTF
abundance: medium-sized; d_gene: TRBD1; j_gene: TRBJ2-3; v_gene: TRBV10-3; CDR3nt: TGTGCCATCAGGGGGACAGACACAGATACGCAGTATTTT; CDR3aa: CAIRGTDTDTQYF
abundance: medium-sized; d_gene: .; j_gene: TRBJ2-5; v_gene: TRBV20-1; CDR3nt: TGCAGTGGGTCTCTCGGGACTGAACTGATGGAGACCCAGTACTTC; CDR3aa: CSGSLGTELMETQYF
abundance: medium-sized; d_gene: .; j_gene: TRBJ2-5; v_gene: TRBV12-5; CDR3nt: TGTGCTAGTGGTTTGGGTCAGACCCAAGAGACCCAGTACTTC; CDR3aa: CASGLGQTQETQYF
abundance: medium-sized; d_gene: .; j_gene: TRBJ1-1; v_gene: TRBV5-6; CDR3nt: TGTGCCAGCAGCTTGGGGGGGGGGCATGGAACTGAAGCTTTCTTT; CDR3aa: CASSLGGGHGTEAFF
abundance: medium-sized; d_gene: TRBD2; j_gene: TRBJ2-1; v_gene: TRBV6-6; CDR3nt: TGTGCCAGCATCCAAGGAAGGCGGGAGAATCATGAGCAGTTCTTC; CDR3aa: CASIQGRRENHEQFF
abundance: medium-sized; d_gene: .; j_gene: TRBJ1-4; v_gene: TRBV9; CDR3nt: TGTGCCAGCAGCGTAGGAGCGTATCCAACTAATGAAAAACTGTTTTTT; CDR3aa: CASSVGAYPTNEKLFF
abundance: large; d_gene: TRBD2; j_gene: TRBJ2-5; v_gene: TRBV12-3/TRBV12-4; CDR3nt: TGTGCCAGCAGAACGACTAGCGGTGAGACCCAGTACTTC; CDR3aa: CASRTTSGETQYF
abundance: medium-sized; d_gene: .; j_gene: TRBJ2-5; v_gene: TRBV7-2; CDR3nt: TGTGCCAGCAGCTTTCAAGGGGGGTTAGGAGAGACCCAGTACTTC; CDR3aa: CASSFQGGLGETQYF
abundance: medium-sized; d_gene: .; j_gene: TRBJ1-6; v_gene: TRBV9; CDR3nt: TGTGCCAGCAGCGTAGGCAGGGTTAACTCACCCCTCCACTTT; CDR3aa: CASSVGRVNSPLHF
abundance: many; d_gene: .; j_gene: TRBJ2-3; v_gene: TRBV29-1; CDR3nt: TGCAGCGCCGACGACGGATCAGATACGCAGTATTTT; CDR3aa: CSADDGSDTQYF
abundance: medium-sized; d_gene: TRBD2; j_gene: TRBJ2-3; v_gene: TRBV7-3; CDR3nt: TGTGCCAGCAGCTTATTCAGCGGGAGGGCCCTCCCCACAGATACGCAGTATTTT; CDR3aa: CASSLFSGRALPTDTQYF
abundance: medium-sized; d_gene: .; j_gene: TRBJ1-2; v_gene: TRBV25-1; CDR3nt: TGTGCCAGCACGGGTTTGCATGGCTACACCTTC; CDR3aa: CASTGLHGYTF
abundance: many; d_gene: .; j_gene: TRBJ1-2; v_gene: TRBV3-1; CDR3nt: TGTGCCAGCAGCCGTCAGGGACCTACCTATGGCTACACCTTC; CDR3aa: CASSRQGPTYGYTF
abundance: many; d_gene: .; j_gene: TRBJ1-5; v_gene: TRBV6-2/TRBV6-3; CDR3nt: TGTGCCAGCAGGTCGTCGGCAAATCAGCCCCAGCATTTT; CDR3aa: CASRSSANQPQHF
abundance: medium-sized; d_gene: TRBD2; j_gene: TRBJ2-1; v_gene: TRBV20-1; CDR3nt: TGCAGTGCTCCGGGCTGGGGAGGGCTCTCCTACAATGAGCAGTTCTTC; CDR3aa: CSAPGWGGLSYNEQFF
abundance: medium-sized; d_gene: TRBD2; j_gene: TRBJ2-1; v_gene: TRBV29-1; CDR3nt: TGCAGCGTTGAAGTTTCTAGCGGGAGGGCCCGTAGAAATGAGCAGTTCTTC; CDR3aa: CSVEVSSGRARRNEQFF
abundance: hyperexpanded; d_gene: .; j_gene: TRBJ2-1; v_gene: TRBV6-2/TRBV6-3; CDR3nt: TGTGCCAGCAGTTCCCTACCTTCCTACAATGAGCAGTTCTTC; CDR3aa: CASSSLPSYNEQFF
abundance: many; d_gene: .; j_gene: TRBJ2-1; v_gene: TRBV24-1; CDR3nt: TGTGCCACCAGTGATGGGGGGAAGGGGGGGACTGATGAGCAGTTCTTC; CDR3aa: CATSDGGKGGTDEQFF
abundance: medium-sized; d_gene: .; j_gene: TRBJ2-1; v_gene: TRBV6-5; CDR3nt: TGTGCCAGCAGTTCCCGACACCTGAGCTCCTACAATGAGCAGTTCTTC; CDR3aa: CASSSRHLSSYNEQFF
abundance: medium-sized; d_gene: TRBD1; j_gene: TRBJ1-2; v_gene: TRBV10-3; CDR3nt: TGTGCCATCAGTGAGTCCGGACAGGGACTTGGAAAGGACTATGGCTACACCTTC; CDR3aa: CAISESGQGLGKDYGYTF
abundance: medium-sized; d_gene: TRBD1; j_gene: TRBJ2-2; v_gene: TRBV11-2; CDR3nt: TGTGCCAGCAGCGAGGGGGCGAAGGAGCTGTTTTTT; CDR3aa: CASSEGAKELFF
abundance: medium-sized; d_gene: .; j_gene: TRBJ1-1; v_gene: TRBV2; CDR3nt: TGTGCCAGCTTGGTACCGGGTGGCACTGAAGCTTTCTTT; CDR3aa: CASLVPGGTEAFF
abundance: medium-sized; d_gene: TRBD1; j_gene: TRBJ2-2; v_gene: TRBV11-1; CDR3nt: TGTGCCAGCAGCTTCTCTCTTGGACAGGGGGAATCCGGGGAGCTGTTTTTT; CDR3aa: CASSFSLGQGESGELFF
abundance: medium-sized; d_gene: .; j_gene: TRBJ2-2; v_gene: TRBV11-2; CDR3nt: TGTGCCAGCAGCTTAGATAGGGGCGGGGAGCTGTTTTTT; CDR3aa: CASSLDRGGELFF
abundance: many; d_gene: .; j_gene: TRBJ2-4; v_gene: TRBV6-1; CDR3nt: TGTGCCAGCATGGAGGCAGGGTTAGCCAAAAACATTCAGTACTTC; CDR3aa: CASMEAGLAKNIQYF
abundance: medium-sized; d_gene: .; j_gene: TRBJ2-7; v_gene: TRBV20-1; CDR3nt: TGCAGTGCTTCCCGGGACGACTACGAGCAGTACTTC; CDR3aa: CSASRDDYEQYF
abundance: medium-sized; d_gene: .; j_gene: TRBJ1-3; v_gene: TRBV19; CDR3nt: TGTGCCAGTAGTATAGTCTTGGCTTCTTCTGGAAACACCATATATTTT; CDR3aa: CASSIVLASSGNTIYF
abundance: medium-sized; d_gene: .; j_gene: TRBJ2-5; v_gene: TRBV7-2; CDR3nt: TGTGCCAGCAGTCCCCCCGGGCTCCCAGACCAAGAGACCCAGTACTTC; CDR3aa: CASSPPGLPDQETQYF
abundance: medium-sized; d_gene: TRBD1; j_gene: TRBJ2-2; v_gene: TRBV7-3; CDR3nt: TGTGCCAGCAGCAAGACAGGGGTTATGGACGGGGAGCTGTTTTTT; CDR3aa: CASSKTGVMDGELFF
abundance: many; d_gene: TRBD2; j_gene: TRBJ2-5; v_gene: TRBV20-1; CDR3nt: TGCAGTGTTTTAGCGGGGGCAGGGGAGACCCAGTACTTC; CDR3aa: CSVLAGAGETQYF
abundance: medium-sized; d_gene: TRBD2; j_gene: TRBJ2-7; v_gene: TRBV7-2; CDR3nt: TGTGCCAGCAGCGCTAGCGGAAACCTCTACGAGCAGTACTTC; CDR3aa: CASSASGNLYEQYF
abundance: medium-sized; d_gene: TRBD1; j_gene: TRBJ2-7; v_gene: TRBV2; CDR3nt: TGTGCCAGCAGTCCAGGGACAGGGTCCCACGAGCAGTACTTC; CDR3aa: CASSPGTGSHEQYF
abundance: medium-sized; d_gene: .; j_gene: TRBJ1-6; v_gene: TRBV19; CDR3nt: TGTGCCAGTAGTGACGGACTGGCAAGGGGTTCACCCCTCCACTTT; CDR3aa: CASSDGLARGSPLHF
abundance: medium-sized; d_gene: .; j_gene: TRBJ1-3; v_gene: TRBV2; CDR3nt: TGTGCCAGCCACTCAGGGTGGGGCTCTGGAAACACCATATATTTT; CDR3aa: CASHSGWGSGNTIYF
abundance: medium-sized; d_gene: .; j_gene: TRBJ2-2; v_gene: TRBV11-2; CDR3nt: TGTGCCAGCAGCTTTGGTCAGTCTAACACCGGGGAGCTGTTTTTT; CDR3aa: CASSFGQSNTGELFF
abundance: medium-sized; d_gene: .; j_gene: TRBJ2-6; v_gene: TRBV6-2/TRBV6-3; CDR3nt: TGTGCCAGCAGTTTCGGAAATTCTGGGGCCAACGTCCTGACTTTC; CDR3aa: CASSFGNSGANVLTF
abundance: medium-sized; d_gene: TRBD1; j_gene: TRBJ2-2; v_gene: TRBV6-1; CDR3nt: TGTGCCAGCAGTGAATTTGGGACAGGGGGTTCCGGGGAGCTGTTTTTT; CDR3aa: CASSEFGTGGSGELFF
abundance: medium-sized; d_gene: .; j_gene: TRBJ1-5; v_gene: TRBV6-5; CDR3nt: TGTGCCAGCAGACCCGGTCAGGGTCGGCCCCAGCATTTT; CDR3aa: CASRPGQGRPQHF